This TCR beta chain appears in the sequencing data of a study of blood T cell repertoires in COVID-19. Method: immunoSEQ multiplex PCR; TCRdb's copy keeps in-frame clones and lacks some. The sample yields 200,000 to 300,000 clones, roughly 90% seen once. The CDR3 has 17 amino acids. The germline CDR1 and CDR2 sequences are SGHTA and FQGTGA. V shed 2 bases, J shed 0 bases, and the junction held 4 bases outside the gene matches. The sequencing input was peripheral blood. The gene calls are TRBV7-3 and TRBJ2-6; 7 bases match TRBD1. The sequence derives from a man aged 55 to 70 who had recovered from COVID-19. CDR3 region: CASSLVGQSSGANVLTF. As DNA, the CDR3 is TGTGCCAGCAGCTTAGTGGGACAGAGCTCTGGGGCCAACGTCCTGACTTTC.